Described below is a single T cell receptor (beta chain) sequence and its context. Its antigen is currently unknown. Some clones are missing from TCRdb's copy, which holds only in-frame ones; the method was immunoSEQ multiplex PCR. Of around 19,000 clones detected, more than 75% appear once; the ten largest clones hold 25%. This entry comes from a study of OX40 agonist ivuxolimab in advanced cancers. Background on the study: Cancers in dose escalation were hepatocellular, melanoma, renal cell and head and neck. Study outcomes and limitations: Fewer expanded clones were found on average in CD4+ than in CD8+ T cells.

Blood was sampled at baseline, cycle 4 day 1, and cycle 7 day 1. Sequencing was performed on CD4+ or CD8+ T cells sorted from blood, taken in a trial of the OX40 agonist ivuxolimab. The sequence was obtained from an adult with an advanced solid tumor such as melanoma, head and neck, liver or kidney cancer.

Written as DNA, the CDR3 is TGTGCCAGCAGTTTAGCAGGGAACACTGAAGCTTTCTTT. Protein sequence: CASSLAGNTEAFF. V gene TRBV27 combines with J gene TRBJ1-1, with D unclear. The V end lost 2 bases, the J end lost 1 base, and 5 bases lay between the germline ends. The length of the CDR3 is 13 residues. Germline values: CDR1 MNHEY, CDR2 SMNVEV (reference sequence).